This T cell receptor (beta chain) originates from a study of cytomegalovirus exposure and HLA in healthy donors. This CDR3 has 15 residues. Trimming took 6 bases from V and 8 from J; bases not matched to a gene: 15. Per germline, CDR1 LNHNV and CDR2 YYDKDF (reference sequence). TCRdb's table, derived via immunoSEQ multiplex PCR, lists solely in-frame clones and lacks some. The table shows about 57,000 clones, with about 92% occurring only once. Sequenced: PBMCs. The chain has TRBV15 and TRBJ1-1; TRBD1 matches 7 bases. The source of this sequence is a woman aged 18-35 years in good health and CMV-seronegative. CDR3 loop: CATSNRNRGRPEAFF. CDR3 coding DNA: TGTGCCACCAGTAACAGAAACAGGGGACGCCCCGAAGCTTTCTTT.